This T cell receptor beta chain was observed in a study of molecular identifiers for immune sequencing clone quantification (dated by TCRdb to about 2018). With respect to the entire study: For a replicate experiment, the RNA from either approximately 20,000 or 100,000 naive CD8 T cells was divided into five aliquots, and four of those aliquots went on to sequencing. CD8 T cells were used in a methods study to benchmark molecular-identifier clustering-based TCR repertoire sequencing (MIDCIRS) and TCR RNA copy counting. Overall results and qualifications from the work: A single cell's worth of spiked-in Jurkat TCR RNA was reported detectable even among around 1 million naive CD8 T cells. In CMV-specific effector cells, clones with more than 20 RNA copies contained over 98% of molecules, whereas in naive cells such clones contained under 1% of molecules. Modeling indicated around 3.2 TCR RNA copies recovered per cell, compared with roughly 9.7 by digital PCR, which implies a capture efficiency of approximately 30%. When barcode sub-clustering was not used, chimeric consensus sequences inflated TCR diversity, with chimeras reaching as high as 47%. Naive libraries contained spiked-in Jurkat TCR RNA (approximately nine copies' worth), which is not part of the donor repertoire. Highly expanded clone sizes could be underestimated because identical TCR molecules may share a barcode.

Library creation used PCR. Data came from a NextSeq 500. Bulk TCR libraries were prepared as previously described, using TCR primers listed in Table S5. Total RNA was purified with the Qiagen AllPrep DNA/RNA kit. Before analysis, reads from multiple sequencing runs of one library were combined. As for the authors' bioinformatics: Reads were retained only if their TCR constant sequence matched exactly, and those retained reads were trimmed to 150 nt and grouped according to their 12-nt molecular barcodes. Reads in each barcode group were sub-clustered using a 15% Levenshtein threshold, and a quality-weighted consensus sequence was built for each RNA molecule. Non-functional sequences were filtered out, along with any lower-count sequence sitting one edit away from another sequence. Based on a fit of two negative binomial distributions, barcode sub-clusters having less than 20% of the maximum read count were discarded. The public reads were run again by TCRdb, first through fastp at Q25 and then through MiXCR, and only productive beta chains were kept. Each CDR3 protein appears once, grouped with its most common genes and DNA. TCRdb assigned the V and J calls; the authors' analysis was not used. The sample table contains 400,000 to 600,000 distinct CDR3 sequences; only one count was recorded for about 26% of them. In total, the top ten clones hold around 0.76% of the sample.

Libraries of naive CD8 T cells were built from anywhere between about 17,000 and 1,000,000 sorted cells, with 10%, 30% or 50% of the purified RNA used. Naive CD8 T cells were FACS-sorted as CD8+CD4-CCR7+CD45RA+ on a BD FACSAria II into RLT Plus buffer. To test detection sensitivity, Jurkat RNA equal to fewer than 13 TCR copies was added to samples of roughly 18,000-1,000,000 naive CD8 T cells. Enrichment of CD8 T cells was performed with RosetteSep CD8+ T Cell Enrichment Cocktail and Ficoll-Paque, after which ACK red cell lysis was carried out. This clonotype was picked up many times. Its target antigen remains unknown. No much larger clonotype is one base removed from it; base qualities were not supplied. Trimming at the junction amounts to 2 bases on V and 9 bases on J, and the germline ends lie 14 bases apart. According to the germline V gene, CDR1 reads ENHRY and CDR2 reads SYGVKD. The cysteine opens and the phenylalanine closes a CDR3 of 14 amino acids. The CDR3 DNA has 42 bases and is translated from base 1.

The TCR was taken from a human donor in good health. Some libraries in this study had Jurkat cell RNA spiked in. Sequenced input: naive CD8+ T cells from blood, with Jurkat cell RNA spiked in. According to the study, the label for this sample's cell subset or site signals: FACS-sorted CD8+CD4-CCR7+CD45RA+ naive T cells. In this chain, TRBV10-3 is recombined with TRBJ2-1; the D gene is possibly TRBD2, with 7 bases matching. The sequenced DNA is TGTGCCATCAGTGAGCCGAGGGGGGGCCGTGAGCAGTTCTTC. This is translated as CAISEPRGGREQFF.